Sequencing of this T cell receptor (beta chain) was carried out in a study of T cell responses to AZD1222 COVID-19 vaccine. V lost 6 bases and J 8 bases, leaving 16 bases between the germline ends. CDR1 is MNHEY, CDR2 SVGAGI, per germline. The CDR3 totals 13 residues. Study-wide results and caveats: Spike was spanned by vaccine-associated CD4 TCRs, which were dominant at 160-218 and 743-854.

Pooled together were second doses at about 4 or about 12 weeks. Sequenced by immunoSEQ multiplex PCR; TCRdb stores in-frame clones only, minus some. The repertoire holds around 140,000 clones, with 92% as singletons. Notes on this clone: The antigen remains undetermined.

The specimen comprised peripheral blood, sampled 28 days after the second AZD1222 dose. The sequence was obtained from an adult who received the AZD1222 COVID-19 vaccine. This chain links TRBV6-5 with TRBJ1-2; weak D call: TRBD1 (6 bases). The CDR3 loop is CASSRRGHDGYTF. Written as DNA, the CDR3 is TGTGCCAGCAGCCGCAGGGGTCATGACGGCTACACCTTC.